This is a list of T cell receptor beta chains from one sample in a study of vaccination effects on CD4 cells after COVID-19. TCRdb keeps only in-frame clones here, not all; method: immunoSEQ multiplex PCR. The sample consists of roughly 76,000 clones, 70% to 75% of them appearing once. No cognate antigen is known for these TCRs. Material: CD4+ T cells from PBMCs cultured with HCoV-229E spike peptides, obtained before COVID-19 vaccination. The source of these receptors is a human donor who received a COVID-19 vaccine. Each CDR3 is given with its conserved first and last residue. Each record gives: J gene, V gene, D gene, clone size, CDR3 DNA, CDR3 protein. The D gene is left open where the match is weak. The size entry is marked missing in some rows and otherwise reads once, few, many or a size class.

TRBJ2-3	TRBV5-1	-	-	TGCGCCAGCAGCTTGACGGGGGAAAGCACAGATACGCAGTATTTT	CASSLTGESTDTQYF
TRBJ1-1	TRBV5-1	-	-	TGCGCCAGCAGCTTGGTAGGTGCGAACACTGAAGCTTTCTTT	CASSLVGANTEAFF
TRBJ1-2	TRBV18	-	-	TGTGCCAGCTCACCACCGGGGCAGGAACGATTCTATGGCTACACCTTC	CASSPPGQERFYGYTF
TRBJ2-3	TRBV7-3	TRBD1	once	TGTGCCAGCAGCCCGACAGGGGGCGCGGGTACGCAGTATTTT	CASSPTGGAGTQYF
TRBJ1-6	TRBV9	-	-	TGTGCCAGCAGCGTAGCTGACAGTAATTCACCCCTCCACTTT	CASSVADSNSPLHF
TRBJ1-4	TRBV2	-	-	TGTGCCAGCAGGACCCCTAGGGTGGCTAATGAAAAACTGTTTTTT	CASRTPRVANEKLFF
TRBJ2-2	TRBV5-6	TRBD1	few	TGTGCCAGCAGCCCGTTGGGGACAGCGAACACCGGGGAGCTGTTTTTT	CASSPLGTANTGELFF
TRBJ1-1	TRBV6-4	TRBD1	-	TGTGCCAGCTCCCGGACAGGGGTCGCTGAAGCTTTCTTT	CASSRTGVAEAFF
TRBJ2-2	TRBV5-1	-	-	TGCGCCAGCAGCTTCCGTACCGGGGAGCTGTTTTTT	CASSFRTGELFF
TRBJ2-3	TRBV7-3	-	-	TGTGCCAGCAGTGACAGGAACCGCGAAGATACGCAGTATTTT	CASSDRNREDTQYF
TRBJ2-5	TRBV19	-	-	TGTGCCAGTAGTATAGATCGGGGTGTTAAAGAGACCCAGTACTTC	CASSIDRGVKETQYF
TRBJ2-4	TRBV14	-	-	TGTGCCAGCAGCCAGGGTGTCGGGGGAGCCAAAAACATTCAGTACTTC	CASSQGVGGAKNIQYF
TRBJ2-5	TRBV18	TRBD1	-	TGTGCCAGCTCACCGGGAACAGGGGGCATCAGGGGAGAGACCCAGTACTTC	CASSPGTGGIRGETQYF
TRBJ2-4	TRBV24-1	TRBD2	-	TGTGCCACCAGTGATACGCAGAAGCGGGGCATTCAGTACTTC	CATSDTQKRGIQYF
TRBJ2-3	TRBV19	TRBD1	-	TGTGCCAGTAGTATTCCGGGACAGGGGAAAGATACGCAGTATTTT	CASSIPGQGKDTQYF
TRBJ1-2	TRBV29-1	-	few	TGCAGCGTTGAAGATTATGGCTACACCTTC	CSVEDYGYTF
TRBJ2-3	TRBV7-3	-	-	TGTGCCAGCAGTCGACTAGATACGCAGTATTTT	CASSRLDTQYF
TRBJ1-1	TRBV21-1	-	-	TGTGCCAGCAGCAAAAAGGAAAGGGACCTAAGGGTGAACACTGAAGCTTTCTTT	CASSKKERDLRVNTEAFF
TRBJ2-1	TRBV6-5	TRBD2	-	TGTGCCAGCAGTTACCAGGGACTAGCCACATACAATGAGCAGTTCTTC	CASSYQGLATYNEQFF
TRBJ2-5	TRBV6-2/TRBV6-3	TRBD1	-	TGTGCCAGCAGTACCGGCGCGGACAGGGTACAAGAGACCCAGTACTTC	CASSTGADRVQETQYF
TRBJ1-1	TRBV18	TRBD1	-	TGTGCCAGCTCACCCACATTTGACAGGGGCGCTGAAGCTTTCTTT	CASSPTFDRGAEAFF
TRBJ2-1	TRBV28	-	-	TGTGCCAGCAGTTTATCGCTTCCCTACAATGAGCAGTTCTTC	CASSLSLPYNEQFF
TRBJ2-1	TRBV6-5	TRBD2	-	TGTGCCAGCAGCCCCGGGGGGTACAATGAGCAGTTCTTC	CASSPGGYNEQFF
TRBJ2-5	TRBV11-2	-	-	TGTGCCAGCAGCTTACACCAGGGGTCGGAGACCCAGTACTTC	CASSLHQGSETQYF
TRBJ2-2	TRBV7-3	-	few	TGTGCCAGCAGCTTTCTTCCTCGCGGGACCAACAACGGGGAGCTGTTTTTT	CASSFLPRGTNNGELFF
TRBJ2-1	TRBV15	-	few	TGTGCCACCAGCAGAGATCAAGGGGTCGGTGAGCAGTTCTTC	CATSRDQGVGEQFF
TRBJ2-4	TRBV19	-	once	TGTGCCAGTAGTAGTCTGGAAACGGCCAAAAACATTCAGTACTTC	CASSSLETAKNIQYF
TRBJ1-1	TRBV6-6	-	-	TGTGCCAGCAGCACAGATTTCGACACTGAAGCTTTCTTT	CASSTDFDTEAFF
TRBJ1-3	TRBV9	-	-	TGTGCCAGCAGCGTATCACGGGGGGGGACCTCTGGAAACACCATATATTTT	CASSVSRGGTSGNTIYF
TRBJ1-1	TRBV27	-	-	TGTGCCAGCAGTGTCGGGGGATCGAAATTCGAAGCTTTCTTT	CASSVGGSKFEAFF
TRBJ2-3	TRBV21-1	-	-	TGTGCCAGCAGCAAACTAAAAGGACTAGCGGAGAACACAGATACGCAGTATTTT	CASSKLKGLAENTDTQYF
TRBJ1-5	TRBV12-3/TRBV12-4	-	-	TGTGCCAGTGGACTTACTTATCAGCCCCAGCATTTT	CASGLTYQPQHF
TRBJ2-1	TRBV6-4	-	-	TGTGCCAGCAGTGACCCGGGCCACAATGAGCAGTTCTTC	CASSDPGHNEQFF
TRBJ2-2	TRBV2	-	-	TGTGCCAGCAGTGGGCGTTCTAACGGGGAGCTGTTTTTT	CASSGRSNGELFF
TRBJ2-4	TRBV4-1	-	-	TGCGCCAGCAGCCAAGATATCGTATTAGCCAAAAACATTCAGTACTTC	CASSQDIVLAKNIQYF
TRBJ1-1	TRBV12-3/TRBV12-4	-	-	TGTGCCAGCAGTCGGACAGAGAACACTGAAGCTTTCTTT	CASSRTENTEAFF
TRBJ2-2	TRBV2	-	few	TGTGCCAGCAGGAACGGAGCGGCCGGCACCGGGGAGCTGTTTTTT	CASRNGAAGTGELFF
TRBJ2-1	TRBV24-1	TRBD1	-	TGTGCCACCAGTGAGGGGGGGACAGGGGGAAGTCGCAATGAGCAGTTCTTC	CATSEGGTGGSRNEQFF
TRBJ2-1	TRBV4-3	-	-	TGCGCCAGCAGCCAGGCTCCCCCGGTTTTCTCCTACAATGAGCAGTTCTTC	CASSQAPPVFSYNEQFF
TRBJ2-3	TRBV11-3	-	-	TGTGCCAGCAGCTTAGTTGGAGGGCCGCAGTATTTT	CASSLVGGPQYF
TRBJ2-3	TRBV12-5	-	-	TGTGCTAGTGGTTTGTCACGGCCAGAGGGTTGGACTACGACAGATACGCAGTATTTT	CASGLSRPEGWTTTDTQYF
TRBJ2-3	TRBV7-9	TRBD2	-	TGTGCCAGCAGCTTCATTCCGGGGGGTGGTACGCAGTATTTT	CASSFIPGGGTQYF